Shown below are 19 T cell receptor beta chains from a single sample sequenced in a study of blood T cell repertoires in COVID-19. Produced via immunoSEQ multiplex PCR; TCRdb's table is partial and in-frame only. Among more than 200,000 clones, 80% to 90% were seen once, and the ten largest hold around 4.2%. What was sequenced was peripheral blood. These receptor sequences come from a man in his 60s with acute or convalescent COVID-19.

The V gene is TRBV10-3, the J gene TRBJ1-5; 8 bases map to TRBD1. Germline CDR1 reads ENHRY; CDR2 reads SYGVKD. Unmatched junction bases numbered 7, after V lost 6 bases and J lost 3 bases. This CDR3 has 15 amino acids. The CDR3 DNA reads TGTGCCATCAGCCTTGACAGGGGAGACAATCAGCCCCAGCATTTT. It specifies CAISLDRGDNQPQHF.

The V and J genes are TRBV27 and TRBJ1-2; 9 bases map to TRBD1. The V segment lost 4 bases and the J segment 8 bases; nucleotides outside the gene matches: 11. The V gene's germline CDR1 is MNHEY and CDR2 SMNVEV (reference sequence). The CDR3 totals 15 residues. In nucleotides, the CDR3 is TGTGCCAGCAGTTCGGACAGGGGAGGTTTTGGCGGCTACACCTTC. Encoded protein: CASSSDRGGFGGYTF.

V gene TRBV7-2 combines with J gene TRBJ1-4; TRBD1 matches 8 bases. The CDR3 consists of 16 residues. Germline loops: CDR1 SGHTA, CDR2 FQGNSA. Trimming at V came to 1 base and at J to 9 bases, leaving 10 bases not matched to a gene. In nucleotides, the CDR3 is TGTGCCAGCAGCTTAGTTGGTAGGACAGGGTTGAAAAAACTGTTTTTT. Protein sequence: CASSLVGRTGLKKLFF.

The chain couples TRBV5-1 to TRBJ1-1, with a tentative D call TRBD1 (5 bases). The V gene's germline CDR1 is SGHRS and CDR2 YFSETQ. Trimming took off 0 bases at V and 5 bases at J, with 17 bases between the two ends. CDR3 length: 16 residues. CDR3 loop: CASSLALRSGATEAFF. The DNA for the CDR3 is TGCGCCAGCAGCTTGGCCCTTCGGAGTGGGGCTACTGAAGCTTTCTTT.

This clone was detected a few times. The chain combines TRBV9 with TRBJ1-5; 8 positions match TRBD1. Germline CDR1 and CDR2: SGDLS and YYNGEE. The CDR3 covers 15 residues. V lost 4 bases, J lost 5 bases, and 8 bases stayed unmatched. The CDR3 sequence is CASSPSGGPHQPQHF. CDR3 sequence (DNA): TGTGCCAGCAGCCCCTCAGGGGGCCCGCATCAGCCCCAGCATTTT. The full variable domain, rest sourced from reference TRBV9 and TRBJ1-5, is DSGVTQTPKHLITATGQRVTLRCSPRSGDLSVYWYQQSLDQGLQFLIQYYNGEERAKGNILERFSAQQFPDLHSELNLSSLELGDSALYFCASSPSGGPHQPQHFGDGTRLSIL.

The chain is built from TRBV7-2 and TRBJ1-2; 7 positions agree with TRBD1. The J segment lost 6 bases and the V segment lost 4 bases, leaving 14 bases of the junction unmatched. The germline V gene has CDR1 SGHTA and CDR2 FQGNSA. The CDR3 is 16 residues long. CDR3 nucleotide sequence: TGTGCCAGCAGCTCAATTGGACAGGCAGGAAGTCATGGCTACACCTTC. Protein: CASSSIGQAGSHGYTF.

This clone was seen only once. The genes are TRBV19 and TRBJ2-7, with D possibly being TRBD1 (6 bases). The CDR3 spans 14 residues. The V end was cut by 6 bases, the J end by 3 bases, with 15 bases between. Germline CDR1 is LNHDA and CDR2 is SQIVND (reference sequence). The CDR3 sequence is CASSPGEGVYEQYF. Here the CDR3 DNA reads TGTGCCAGTAGCCCTGGTGAGGGGGTCTACGAGCAGTACTTC.

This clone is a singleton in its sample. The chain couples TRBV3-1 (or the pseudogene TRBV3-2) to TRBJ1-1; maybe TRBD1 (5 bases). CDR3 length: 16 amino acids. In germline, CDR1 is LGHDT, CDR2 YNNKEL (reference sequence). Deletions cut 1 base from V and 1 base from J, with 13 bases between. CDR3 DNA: TGTGCCAGCAGCCAAGCCGGGGGATCCCCGAACACTGAAGCTTTCTTT. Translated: CASSQAGGSPNTEAFF.

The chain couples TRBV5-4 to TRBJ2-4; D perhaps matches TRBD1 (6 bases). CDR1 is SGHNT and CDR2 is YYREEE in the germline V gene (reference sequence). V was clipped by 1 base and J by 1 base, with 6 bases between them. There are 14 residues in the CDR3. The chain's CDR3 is CASSLRGAKNIQYF. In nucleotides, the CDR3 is TGTGCCAGCAGCTTGAGGGGGGCCAAAAACATTCAGTACTTC. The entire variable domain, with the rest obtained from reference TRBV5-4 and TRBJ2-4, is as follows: ETGVTQSPTHLIKTRGQQVTLRCSSQSGHNTVSWYQQALGQGPQFIFQYYREEENGRGNFPPRFSGLQFPNYSSELNVNALELDDSALYLCASSLRGAKNIQYFGAGTRLSVL.

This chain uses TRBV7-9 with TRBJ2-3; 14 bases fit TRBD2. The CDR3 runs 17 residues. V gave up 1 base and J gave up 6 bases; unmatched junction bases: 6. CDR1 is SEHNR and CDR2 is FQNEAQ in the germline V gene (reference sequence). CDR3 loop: CASSLGGLAGGGDTQYF. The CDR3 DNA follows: TGTGCCAGCAGCTTAGGCGGACTAGCGGGGGGCGGGGATACGCAGTATTTT.

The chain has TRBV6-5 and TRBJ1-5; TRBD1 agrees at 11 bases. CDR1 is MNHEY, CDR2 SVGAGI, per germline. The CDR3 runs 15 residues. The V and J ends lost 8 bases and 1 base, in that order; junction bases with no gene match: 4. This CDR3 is CASQGTGGSNQPQHF. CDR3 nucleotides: TGTGCCAGCCAAGGGACAGGGGGAAGCAATCAGCCCCAGCATTTT.

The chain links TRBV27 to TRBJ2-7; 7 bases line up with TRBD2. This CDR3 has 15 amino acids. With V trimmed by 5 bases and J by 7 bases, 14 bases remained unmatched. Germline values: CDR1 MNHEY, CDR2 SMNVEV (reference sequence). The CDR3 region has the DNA TGTGCCAGCAGTCTCACAGGATGGGGAGGGGTTGAGCAGTACTTC. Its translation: CASSLTGWGGVEQYF.

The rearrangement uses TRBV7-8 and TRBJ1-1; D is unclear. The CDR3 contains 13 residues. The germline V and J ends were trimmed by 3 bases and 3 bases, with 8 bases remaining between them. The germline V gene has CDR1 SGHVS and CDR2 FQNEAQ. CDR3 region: CASSFLLDTEAFF. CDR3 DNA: TGTGCCAGCAGCTTCCTACTAGACACTGAAGCTTTCTTT.

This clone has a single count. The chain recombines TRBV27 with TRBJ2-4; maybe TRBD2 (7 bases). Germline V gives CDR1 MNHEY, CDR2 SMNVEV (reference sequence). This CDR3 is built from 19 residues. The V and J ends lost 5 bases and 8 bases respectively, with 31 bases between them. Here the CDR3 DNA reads TGTGCCAGCAGTACTCGCCCCACCGGAGTCAGGGGAGGGGGGGACATTCAGTACTTC. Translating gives CASSTRPTGVRGGGDIQYF.

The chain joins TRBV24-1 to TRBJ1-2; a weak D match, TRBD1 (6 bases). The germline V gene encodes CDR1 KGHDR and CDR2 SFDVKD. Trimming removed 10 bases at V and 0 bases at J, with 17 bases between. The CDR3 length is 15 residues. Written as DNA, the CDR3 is TGTGCCACAGACGACAGGTCTTTTTCTAACTATGGCTACACCTTC. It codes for CATDDRSFSNYGYTF.

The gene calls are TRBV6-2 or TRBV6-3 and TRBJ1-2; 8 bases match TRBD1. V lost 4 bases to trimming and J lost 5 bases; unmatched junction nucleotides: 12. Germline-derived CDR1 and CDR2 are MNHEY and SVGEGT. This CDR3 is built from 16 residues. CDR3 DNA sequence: TGTGCCAGCAGTTCCTTGAGGACAGGGATCAGATATGGCTACACCTTC. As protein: CASSSLRTGIRYGYTF.

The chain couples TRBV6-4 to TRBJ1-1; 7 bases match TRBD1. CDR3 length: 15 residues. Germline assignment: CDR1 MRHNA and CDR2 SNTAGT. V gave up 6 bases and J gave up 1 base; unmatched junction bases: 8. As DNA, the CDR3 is TGTGCCAGCAGGATGTCCAACAGGGGGAACACTGAAGCTTTCTTT. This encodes CASRMSNRGNTEAFF.

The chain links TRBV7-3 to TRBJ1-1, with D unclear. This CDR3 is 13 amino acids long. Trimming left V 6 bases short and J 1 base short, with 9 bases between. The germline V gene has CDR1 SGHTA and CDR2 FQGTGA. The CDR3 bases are TGTGCCAGCAGTTCAATTCCGAACACTGAAGCTTTCTTT. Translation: CASSSIPNTEAFF.

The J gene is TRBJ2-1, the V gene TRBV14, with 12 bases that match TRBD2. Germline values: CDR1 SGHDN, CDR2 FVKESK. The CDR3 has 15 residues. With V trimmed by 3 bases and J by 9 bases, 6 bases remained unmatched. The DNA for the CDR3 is TGTGCCAGCAGCCAGGGGACTAGCGGGCTAAGTGAGCAGTTCTTC. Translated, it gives CASSQGTSGLSEQFF. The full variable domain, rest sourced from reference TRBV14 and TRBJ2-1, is EAGVTQFPSHSVIEKGQTVTLRCDPISGHDNLYWYRRVMGKEIKFLLHFVKESKQDESGMPNNRFLAERTGGTYSTLKVQPAELEDSGVYFCASSQGTSGLSEQFFGPGTRLTVL.